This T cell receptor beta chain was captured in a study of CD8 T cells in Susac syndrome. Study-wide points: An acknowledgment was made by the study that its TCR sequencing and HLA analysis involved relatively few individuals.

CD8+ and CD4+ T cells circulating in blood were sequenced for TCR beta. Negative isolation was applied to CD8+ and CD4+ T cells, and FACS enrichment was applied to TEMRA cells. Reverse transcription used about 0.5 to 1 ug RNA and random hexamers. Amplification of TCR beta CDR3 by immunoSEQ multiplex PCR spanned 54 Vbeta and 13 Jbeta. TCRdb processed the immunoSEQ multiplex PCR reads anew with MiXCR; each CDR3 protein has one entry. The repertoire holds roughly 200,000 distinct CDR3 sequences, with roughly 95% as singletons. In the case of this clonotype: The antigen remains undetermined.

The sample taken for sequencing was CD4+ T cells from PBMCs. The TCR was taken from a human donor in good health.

CDR3 sequence: CASSRAWGSSYEQYF. The DNA of the CDR3 is TGCGCCAGCAGCCGGGCCTGGGGGTCTTCCTACGAGCAGTACTTC. The chain combines TRBV4-3 with TRBJ2-7; the D gene could be TRBD1 or TRBD2 (5 bases each). Per germline, CDR1 LGHNA and CDR2 YSLEER. The CDR3 has 15 residues. With 4 bases removed from V and 1 base from J, the gap between germline ends came to 14 bases.